The 31 T cell receptor beta chains in this list originate from one sample, sequenced in a study of regulatory T cells in long-lasting Graves disease. Time point specified: persistent/refractory GD, antithyroid drugs over 5 years with positive TRAb. Researchers made the TCR library from RNA that was extracted from PBMCs. Assembly of TCR beta libraries relied on iRepertoire HTBI primers together with Arm-PCR of CDR3 regions. One entry per CDR3 protein results from TCRdb running MiXCR on the multiplex PCR reads. The repertoire holds about 300,000 distinct CDR3 sequences, with under 25% as singletons. Sample: peripheral blood mononuclear cells (PBMCs), taken when the disease was refractory, from a patient treated with antithyroid drugs. The origin of the receptors is a female donor with Graves disease.

This clonotype showed up many times. This rearrangement joins TRBV28 to TRBJ2-2; tentatively, D is TRBD2 (5 bases). Germline V lookup: CDR1 MDHEN, CDR2 SYDVKM. The CDR3 is 13 amino acids. With 10 bases removed from V and 5 bases from J, the gap between germline ends came to 14 bases. The DNA of the CDR3 is TGTGCCACGACCCGGGATGCGACCGGGGAGCTGTTTTTT. Translated: CATTRDATGELFF. Full variable domain (outside the CDR3, taken from reference TRBV28 and TRBJ2-2): DVKVTQSSRYLVKRTGEKVFLECVQDMDHENMFWYRQDPGLGLRLIYFSYDVKMKEKGDIPEGYSVSREKKERFSLILESASTNQTSMYLCATTRDATGELFFGEGSRLTVL.

At least ten counts were recorded for this clonotype. This chain joins TRBV30 and TRBJ2-7; weak D call: TRBD1 (6 bases). Trimming shortened V by 1 base and J by 0 bases, and 10 bases separated the two germline ends. Germline values: CDR1 GTSNPN, CDR2 SVGIG (reference sequence). The CDR3 extends over 14 amino acids. CDR3: CAWSEDSFSYEQYF. Here the CDR3 DNA reads TGTGCCTGGAGTGAGGACAGTTTCTCCTACGAGCAGTACTTC.

This clonotype has more than one count but fewer than ten. Given a much more abundant clone one base away, this may be a read error. The chain combines TRBV28 with TRBJ1-5, with no clear D. The CDR3 has 14 residues. Germline loops: CDR1 MDHEN, CDR2 SYDVKM. This CDR3 is CDSSSRGFNQPQHF. The CDR3 DNA is TGTGACAGCAGTTCTAGAGGATTCAATCAGCCCCAGCATTTT.

In its sample, this clonotype was seen a few times. This CDR3 is CASSYVRGGLRNTEAFF. The DNA of the CDR3 is TGTGCCAGCAGTTACGTCAGGGGAGGCTTACGGAACACTGAAGCTTTCTTT. This chain links TRBV6-5 with TRBJ1-1; D is perhaps TRBD1 (6 bases). Trimming cost V 2 bases and J 1 base, with 17 bases left between them. The CDR3 has 17 residues. Germline CDR1 MNHEY, CDR2 SVGAGI.

For this clonotype: A much larger clone lies one base from this, so it may be a read error. V is TRBV7-2 and J is TRBJ1-4; 8 nucleotides line up with TRBD1. Germline CDR1 and CDR2: SGHTA and FQGNSA. The CDR3 is 14 amino acids. This chain's CDR3 is CASSWTGSGEKLVF. The CDR3 coding sequence is TGTGCCAGCAGCTGGACAGGGAGTGGTGAAAAACTGGTTTTT.

This clonotype was seen many times. The CDR3, as DNA: TGTGCCAGCACCAACACACGGACTAGCGACATTCAGTACTTC. This translates into CASTNTRTSDIQYF. The chain recombines TRBV6-2 or TRBV6-3 with TRBJ2-4; 9 nucleotides match TRBD2. The CDR3 length is 14 residues. V trimming: 7 bases; J trimming: 8 bases; junction bases outside the gene matches: 9. Per the germline V gene, CDR1 is MNHEY and CDR2 is SVGEGT.

This clonotype was detected only a few times. The CDR3 DNA reads as TGTGCCAGCAGCTTCCCGTACGACAGGGTTGGAAACACCATATATTTT. Its translation is CASSFPYDRVGNTIYF. The chain uses TRBV7-9 and TRBJ1-3, with 7 bases matching TRBD1. Trimming cost V 3 bases and J 3 bases; bases outside gene matches: 8. The CDR3 extends over 16 amino acids. Germline V CDR1 and CDR2: SEHNR, FQNEAQ (reference sequence).

The V gene is TRBV29-1, the J gene TRBJ2-2; D not certain. V dropped 4 bases and J dropped 2 bases, with 8 bases sitting between them. The V gene's germline CDR1 is SQVTM and CDR2 ANQGSEA. This CDR3 region has 13 residues. The CDR3 region is CSVGKFNTGELFF. CDR3 sequence (DNA): TGCAGCGTTGGGAAGTTTAACACCGGGGAGCTGTTTTTT.

The sample holds many counts of this clonotype. The chain has TRBV2 and TRBJ2-7; D is unresolved. Deletions cut 7 bases from V and 2 bases from J, with 6 bases between. The CDR3 has 11 residues. The germline gives CDR1 SNHLY, CDR2 FYNNEI. CDR3 residues: CASKGAYEQYF. The CDR3 nucleotides are TGTGCCAGCAAAGGCGCCTACGAGCAGTACTTC.

The chain carries TRBV7-9 and TRBJ2-5; 7 bases line up with TRBD2. CDR3 length equals 15 residues. V shed 1 base and J 3 bases; nucleotides not matched to a gene: 5. Germline CDR1 and CDR2: SEHNR and FQNEAQ (reference sequence). The CDR3 nucleotides read TGTGCCAGCAGCTTAGGTGGACTAGGAGAAGAGACCCAGTACTTC. This translates into CASSLGGLGEETQYF.

This clonotype came up many times. J is TRBJ2-7 and V is TRBV27, with 11 bases fitting TRBD2. CDR3 length: 16 amino acids. V dropped 2 bases and J dropped 4; count of bases not matched to a gene: 7. CDR1 is MNHEY and CDR2 is SMNVEV in the germline V gene (reference sequence). CDR3 sequence reads: CASSLSSGRAKYEQYF. CDR3 coding DNA: TGTGCCAGCAGTTTAAGTAGCGGGAGGGCCAAGTACGAGCAGTACTTC.

This clonotype was counted many times. The V call is TRBV28, the J call TRBJ1-5; D is undetermined. V dropped 1 base and J dropped 8 bases, with 6 bases sitting between them. Germline V gene data show CDR1 as MDHEN and CDR2 as SYDVKM. The CDR3 loop spans 12 amino acids. CDR3 residues: CASSLSNKPQHF. CDR3 nucleotide sequence: TGTGCCAGCAGTTTATCGAATAAGCCCCAGCATTTT.

With regard to this clonotype: This may stem from a read error, because a much larger clone lies one nucleotide away. The chain links TRBV6-9 to TRBJ1-3; D gene uncertain. The CDR3 spans 13 residues. Looked up from germline, CDR1 is MNHGY and CDR2 is SVAAGI. CDR3 sequence reads: CASSAQTSGTIYF. The CDR3 nucleotides read TGCGCCAGCAGTGCCCAGACATCTGGCACCATATATTTT.

This clonotype was seen only a few times. J is TRBJ1-6 and V is TRBV4-1; no clear D gene. The CDR3 extends over 14 amino acids. Looked up from germline, CDR1 is MGHRA and CDR2 is YSYEKL. The ends were cut back, 4 bases at V and 10 bases at J, with 14 bases in the middle. Written as DNA, the CDR3 is TGCGCCAGCAGCCTCGACGTGACGGGCTCACCCCTCCACTTT. Its translation: CASSLDVTGSPLHF.

This clonotype was picked up a small number of times. This sequence joins TRBV20-1 and TRBJ2-5; 8 bases line up with TRBD2. Trimming took 5 bases from V and 5 from J; bases not matched to a gene: 16. The CDR3 runs to 16 residues. In germline, CDR1 is DFQATT, CDR2 SNEGSKA (reference sequence). Here the CDR3 reads CSAHPVVSGSWETQYF. DNA for the CDR3: TGCAGTGCTCACCCCGTGGTCAGCGGGAGTTGGGAGACCCAGTACTTC.

The table lists this clonotype with many counts. V usage is TRBV9 and J usage is TRBJ1-6, with TRBD1 identical over 7 bases. Trimming cost V 7 bases and J 10 bases; bases outside gene matches: 11. Germline-derived CDR1 and CDR2 are SGDLS and YYNGEE. The CDR3 consists of 14 residues. The CDR3 DNA sequence: TGTGCCAGCGGCCAAGGACAGGCGGGGTCACCCCTCCACTTT. This sequence encodes CASGQGQAGSPLHF.

V is TRBV5-1 and J is TRBJ1-4; D perhaps matches TRBD1 (5 bases). The CDR3 loop spans 15 amino acids. Deletions cut 0 bases from V and 6 bases from J, with 12 bases between. Germline CDR1 and CDR2: SGHRS and YFSETQ. The CDR3 is CASSLGLGGYEKLFF. The CDR3 DNA follows: TGCGCCAGCAGCTTGGGCCTCGGGGGGTATGAAAAACTGTTTTTT.

This clonotype was recorded a few times. V usage is TRBV7-2 and J usage is TRBJ2-2, with D unresolved. The germline V and J ends were trimmed by 0 bases and 3 bases, with 11 bases remaining between them. CDR1 SGHTA and CDR2 FQGNSA come from the germline V gene. The CDR3 consists of 16 residues. CDR3 sequence reads: CASSLAYVSDTGELFF. Written as DNA, the CDR3 is TGTGCCAGCAGCTTAGCGTACGTTTCAGACACCGGGGAGCTGTTTTTT.

This clonotype was counted between two and nine times. The chain uses TRBV24-1 and TRBJ1-3; 9 bases fit TRBD1. CDR1 KGHDR and CDR2 SFDVKD come from the germline V gene. This CDR3 has 16 amino acids. Trimming cost V 3 bases and J 4 bases; bases outside gene matches: 6. For the CDR3, the DNA is TGTGCCACCAGTGATCGTAACAGGGGGCGAGGAAACACCATATATTTT. This codes for CATSDRNRGRGNTIYF.

CDR3 sequence: CASSLGAGGSSYEQYF. The CDR3 nucleotides are TGTGCCAGCAGCTTAGGGGCGGGAGGGTCCTCCTACGAGCAGTACTTC. The gene calls are TRBV7-2 and TRBJ2-7; 9 nucleotides match TRBD2. The CDR3 contains 16 residues. V shed 1 base and J 0 bases; nucleotides not matched to a gene: 4. In germline, CDR1 is SGHTA, CDR2 FQGNSA. Full variable domain (remainder filled in from reference TRBV7-2 and TRBJ2-7): GAGVSQSPSNKVTEKGKDVELRCDPISGHTALYWYRQSLGQGLEFLIYFQGNSAPDKSGLPSDRFSAERTGGSVSTLTIQRTQQEDSAVYLCASSLGAGGSSYEQYFGPGTRLTVT.

This clonotype was seen a handful of times. The chain uses TRBV7-8 and TRBJ1-5, with D perhaps matching TRBD1 (5 bases). Trimming removed 5 bases from V and 6 bases from J, with 11 bases in between. Germline CDR1 reads SGHVS; CDR2 reads FQNEAQ. CDR3 size: 13 residues. CDR3 loop: CASSKQGRQPQHF. As DNA, the CDR3 is TGTGCCAGCAGCAAGCAGGGACGTCAGCCCCAGCATTTT.

This chain links TRBV6-1 with TRBJ1-6, with D hard to call. Germline values: CDR1 MNHNS, CDR2 SASEGT. The CDR3 extends over 15 amino acids. Trimming took off 7 bases at V and 5 bases at J, with 15 bases between the two ends. The DNA of the CDR3 is TGTGCCAGCAACCCCGCCGGCGGTGATAATTCACCCCTCCACTTT. Its protein product is CASNPAGGDNSPLHF.

Remarks on this clonotype: This may be a read error: a much more frequent sequence differs by one nucleotide. The rearrangement uses TRBV28 and TRBJ2-7; D is ambiguous. The CDR3 is 11 residues long. The V gene's germline CDR1 is MDHEN and CDR2 SYDVKM. CDR3 in amino acids: CAGSANYEQYF. CDR3 DNA sequence: TGTGCCGGCAGTGCCAACTACGAGCAGTACTTC.

This clonotype was seen only once. Possible read error: a much larger clone is one base away. This sequence joins TRBV28 and TRBJ1-2; D remains unclear. Per germline, CDR1 MDHEN and CDR2 SYDVKM. The CDR3 length is 15 residues. The CDR3 here is CTSSLGLRGDLGYTF. CDR3 DNA: TGTACCAGCAGTTTAGGTCTCCGCGGGGATTTGGGCTACACCTTC.

This clonotype was observed a few times. The rearrangement links TRBV19 to TRBJ1-2; maybe TRBD1 (6 bases). Germline assignment: CDR1 LNHDA and CDR2 SQIVND (reference sequence). The V gene lost 7 bases and the J gene lost 4 bases, with 31 bases spanning the gap. The CDR3 runs to 19 residues. The CDR3: CASTSIRGAGDLRGYGYTF. The CDR3 DNA reads as TGTGCCAGTACCTCCATTCGGGGGGCAGGGGATTTGCGGGGCTATGGCTACACCTTC.

The V gene is TRBV12-3 or TRBV12-4, the J gene TRBJ2-3; D is uncertain. Deletions cut 7 bases from V and 6 bases from J, with 17 bases between. CDR3 length equals 14 residues. DNA for the CDR3: TGTGCCAGCACTTGGGGTCCACGTTCCGATACGCAGTATTTT. Encoded protein: CASTWGPRSDTQYF.

The chain uses TRBV19 and TRBJ2-4, with 12 bases identical to TRBD1. The CDR3 has 12 residues. V gave up 9 bases and J gave up 10 bases; unmatched junction bases: 4. Germline-derived CDR1 and CDR2 are LNHDA and SQIVND (reference sequence). The chain's CDR3 is CASGTGGYIQYF. CDR3 in DNA: TGTGCCAGCGGGACAGGGGGCTATATTCAGTACTTC. Combining the CDR3 with reference TRBV19 and TRBJ2-4 gives the whole variable domain DGGITQSPKYLFRKEGQNVTLSCEQNLNHDAMYWYRQDPGQGLRLIYYSQIVNDFQKGDIAEGYSVSREKKESFPLTVTSAQKNPTAFYLCASGTGGYIQYFGAGTRLSVL.

This clonotype was counted between two and nine times. CDR3 residues: CASRRDREQYF. Written as DNA, the CDR3 is TGTGCCAGTAGGCGGGACCGGGAGCAGTACTTC. V usage is TRBV19 and J usage is TRBJ2-7; D perhaps matches TRBD2 (6 bases). Germline CDR1 and CDR2: LNHDA and SQIVND (reference sequence). The CDR3 covers 11 residues. The V gene lost 6 bases and the J gene lost 7 bases, with 10 bases spanning the gap.

The rearrangement joins TRBV9 to TRBJ2-2; TRBD2 agrees at 10 bases. CDR1 and CDR2 from the germline V gene are SGDLS and YYNGEE. The V gene end was trimmed by 0 bases and the J gene end by 6 bases; junction bases not matched to a gene: 14. The length of the CDR3 is 19 residues. The CDR3: CASSVASGGVAGGSGELFF. Here the CDR3 DNA reads TGTGCCAGCAGCGTAGCTTCTGGTGGGGTAGCGGGAGGTTCCGGGGAGCTGTTTTTT. Variable domain in full (rest from reference TRBV9 and TRBJ2-2): DSGVTQTPKHLITATGQRVTLRCSPRSGDLSVYWYQQSLDQGLQFLIQYYNGEERAKGNILERFSAQQFPDLHSELNLSSLELGDSALYFCASSVASGGVAGGSGELFFGEGSRLTVL.

This clonotype showed up many times. The J gene is TRBJ1-1, the V gene TRBV28; 7 positions agree with TRBD1. With 11 bases clipped from V and 8 bases from J, the junction kept 14 bases outside the gene matches. The CDR3 contains 13 residues. Germline V CDR1 and CDR2: MDHEN, SYDVKM. For the CDR3, the DNA is TGTGCCGCTTCCGAAGGGGGCAGCGTAGAAGCTTTCTTT. Its protein product is CAASEGGSVEAFF.

This clonotype was picked up one time. A much larger clone differs by one base, so this may be a read error. The chain couples TRBV20-1 to TRBJ2-7; D is unclear. The germline CDR1 and CDR2 sequences are DFQATT and SNEGSKA (reference sequence). This CDR3 is 14 amino acids long. V was shortened by 3 bases and J by 2 bases, with 14 bases between the two germline ends. This CDR3 is CSASLGPDPYEQYF. In DNA form, the CDR3 reads TGCAGTGCTAGCCTCGGACCAGATCCCTACGAGCAGTACTTC.